The entry that follows covers one T cell receptor (beta chain) sequence. The antigen it recognizes is unknown. Per-base quality was not reported, and no clone a single base away is much larger than it. Deletion took 4 bases off V and 3 bases off J, with a span of 13 bases between the germline ends. Inclusive of the bounding cysteine and phenylalanine, the CDR3 is 15 residues long. Solely the CDR3 DNA is kept, with 45 bases framed from the first base. Via the germline V gene, CDR1 is SGHRS and CDR2 YFSETQ. The collaborating institutions used their own protocols to collect whole blood in K2EDTA tubes. For TCRbeta analysis, collaborators shipped samples in one of three forms: frozen whole blood, isolated PBMCs, or DNA extracted from either of those sample types. The sample belongs to a study of blood T cell repertoires in COVID-19 (dated by TCRdb to about 2020). Looking at the study overall: The collaborator samples originated in the United States, Italy and Spain and spanned the acute and convalescent phases of COVID-19. HLA class I and class II types, where available, came from metadata supplied by the sample provider rather than from assay-based typing. The material from the prospective study consisted of cDNA or gDNA derived from T cells, B-cell-depleted T cells, or PBMCs. Nearly every sample came with metadata listing a de-identified subject ID, COVID-19 status, age in years and sex. Deeply sampled blood TCRbeta repertoires from subjects exposed to, actively infected with, or recovered from COVID-19 were included in the dataset. A freely available public database, intended as a resource for researchers studying the immune response to SARS-CoV-2, is where the repertoires were released. Samples came from the ongoing ImmuneRACE study (first 160 participants) plus 1,254 subjects from 6 global collaborators.

TCRbeta CDR3 regions were amplified from genomic DNA by means of the immunoSEQ Assay, a bias-controlled multiplex PCR. Processing in the source paper ran as follows. The number of nucleated cells in each sample was estimated by amplification of reference gene primers within the assay. Sequence reads were collapsed and filtered to measure the absolute abundance of every unique TCRbeta CDR3 rearrangement. For each sample, productive Simpson clonality was calculated as the square root of Simpson's diversity index over productive rearrangements. TCRdb took this table from immuneACCESS and kept in-frame rearrangements with V and J called. Such tables lack part of the clones; where checked against another copy, unresolved V genes explain under half of the gap, and the rest is unexplained. V and J calls and clone size are as listed in that table; D and trimming were resolved from the DNA. Here the sample has about 65,000 clones; around four fifths occur a single time. The ten top clones hold 15% of the sample.

What the work shows at the level of the full study, not this receptor alone: The amount of clinical and demographic metadata varied by source and participant and was provided uncurated.

Sequencing was done on a sample of peripheral blood. This clonotype was obtained from a man older than 75 with acute or convalescent COVID-19. The V gene is TRBV5-1 and the J gene is TRBJ1-4; matching of 5 bases hints at TRBD1 as the D gene. The nucleotides are TGCGCCAGCAGCCGCACGACAGCCGCTAATGAAAAACTGTTTTTT. This codes for CASSRTTAANEKLFF.